A single sample gave rise to the 22 T cell receptor beta chains below, sequenced in a study of blood T cell repertoires in COVID-19. The assay was immunoSEQ multiplex PCR, and TCRdb's table has in-frame clones only and misses some. The profile covers roughly 220,000 clones, with about 80% appearing a single time and 15% taken by the ten largest. The sample consisted of PBMCs or T cells enriched from blood (not recorded which). These receptor sequences come from a man aged 35-49 years who had recovered from COVID-19.

This clone was detected only once. In DNA form, the CDR3 reads TGTGCCAGCAGCCGCGAAGGACAGAGGATGAACACTGAAGCTTTCTTT. Translated: CASSREGQRMNTEAFF. The chain uses TRBV5-5 and TRBJ1-1; a possible D gene is TRBD1 (6 bases). This CDR3 region has 16 residues. CDR1 is SGHKS, CDR2 YYEKEE, per germline (reference sequence). Between the trimmed V and J ends, which lost 4 bases and 0 bases, there was a span of 16 bases. Combining the CDR3 with reference TRBV5-5 and TRBJ1-1 gives the whole variable domain DAGVTQSPTHLIKTRGQQVTLRCSPISGHKSVSWYQQVLGQGPQFIFQYYEKEERGRGNFPDRFSARQFPNYSSELNVNALLLGDSALYLCASSREGQRMNTEAFFGQGTRLTVV.

This sequence joins TRBV5-6 and TRBJ2-1; TRBD2 matches 12 bases. Germline V gene lookup returns CDR1 SGHDT and CDR2 YYEEEE. The CDR3 runs 14 residues. J was trimmed by 6 bases and V by 5 bases; bases with no gene match: 3. CDR3 sequence reads: CASSTSGRFNEQFF. The CDR3 nucleotides are TGTGCCAGCAGTACTAGCGGGAGGTTCAATGAGCAGTTCTTC.

The chain has TRBV11-2 and TRBJ2-1; weak D call: TRBD2 (6 bases). CDR1 is SGHAT and CDR2 is FQNNGV in the germline V gene. Between the trimmed V and J ends, which lost 3 bases and 9 bases, there was a span of 18 bases. CDR3 length: 15 residues. The CDR3, as DNA: TGTGCCAGCAGCTTCAGGCGGGGCGGGGTGCCTGAGCAGTTCTTC. Translation: CASSFRRGGVPEQFF.

The table lists this clone with a count of one. The chain has TRBV23-1 and TRBJ1-2; maybe TRBD1 (5 bases). TRBV23-1 is an open reading frame, and its role is uncertain. CDR3 length: 14 residues. Trimming removed 0 bases from V and 5 bases from J, with 10 bases in between. The CDR3 here is CASSQSGPAYGYTF. For the CDR3, the DNA is TGCGCCAGCAGTCAATCGGGGCCCGCTTATGGCTACACCTTC.

This clone has just a few counts. This chain links TRBV28 with TRBJ1-1; 8 nucleotides align to TRBD1. Germline V gives CDR1 MDHEN, CDR2 SYDVKM. This CDR3 is built from 17 residues. The V and J ends lost 5 bases and 5 bases, in that order; junction bases with no gene match: 16. The CDR3 protein is CASSASARRTGRTEAFF. In nucleotides, the CDR3 is TGTGCCAGCAGTGCCTCCGCCCGAAGGACAGGGCGTACTGAAGCTTTCTTT.

The chain joins TRBV28 to TRBJ1-5, with D unclear. This CDR3 spans 13 amino acids. V was pared by 7 bases and J by 5 bases, with 12 bases between. CDR1 and CDR2 from the germline V gene are MDHEN and SYDVKM. DNA of the CDR3: TGTGCCAGCACTGATCGCTCAGATCAGCCCCAGCATTTT. The encoded protein is CASTDRSDQPQHF. Full variable domain (remainder filled in from reference TRBV28 and TRBJ1-5): DVKVTQSSRYLVKRTGEKVFLECVQDMDHENMFWYRQDPGLGLRLIYFSYDVKMKEKGDIPEGYSVSREKKERFSLILESASTNQTSMYLCASTDRSDQPQHFGDGTRLSIL.

The sample holds many counts of this clone. The J gene is TRBJ2-3, the V gene TRBV9, with D possibly matching TRBD1 (5 bases). V was trimmed by 4 bases and J by 8 bases, leaving 14 bases between them. This CDR3 has 13 residues. Looked up from germline, CDR1 is SGDLS and CDR2 is YYNGEE. CDR3 nucleotides: TGTGCCAGCAGCCCCCAATCGCAGGGTACGCAGTATTTT. Translation: CASSPQSQGTQYF.

This clone appeared once. The V and J genes are TRBV27 and TRBJ1-5; a weak D match, TRBD1 (6 bases). The V end was cut by 6 bases, the J end by 3 bases, with 12 bases between. In germline, CDR1 is MNHEY, CDR2 SMNVEV (reference sequence). The CDR3 length is 14 residues. CDR3 coding DNA: TGTGCCAGCAGCCTCAGGGGAGCCAATCAGCCCCAGCATTTT. It specifies CASSLRGANQPQHF.

This sequence joins TRBV5-1 and TRBJ1-2; a weak D match, TRBD1 (5 bases). Trimming stripped 0 bases from V and 4 bases from J, with 13 bases between. The CDR3 covers 15 residues. CDR1 SGHRS and CDR2 YFSETQ come from the germline V gene. CDR3 nucleotide sequence: TGCGCCAGCAGCTTGGATGGGCAGGGAGGCTATGGCTACACCTTC. Its protein is CASSLDGQGGYGYTF.

The chain recombines TRBV5-4 with TRBJ1-2; 8 nucleotides agree with TRBD1. Germline values: CDR1 SGHNT, CDR2 YYREEE (reference sequence). The trim removed 1 base at V and 8 bases at J, leaving 7 bases unmatched. The CDR3 runs 14 residues. CDR3 loop: CASSLLGDRLGYTF. CDR3 bases: TGTGCCAGCAGCTTGCTAGGGGACAGGCTCGGCTACACCTTC.

The chain joins TRBV3-1 (or the pseudogene TRBV3-2) to TRBJ1-1; D remains unclear. The CDR3 loop spans 14 amino acids. Per germline, CDR1 LGHDT and CDR2 YNNKEL (reference sequence). Trimming took 1 base from V and 6 from J, leaving 12 bases between them. The chain's CDR3 is CASSQVSGSAEAFF. CDR3 sequence (DNA): TGTGCCAGCAGCCAAGTTTCGGGGAGCGCTGAAGCTTTCTTT.

The gene calls are TRBV7-6 and TRBJ2-6; D ambiguous. The CDR3 consists of 13 residues. Germline V CDR1 and CDR2: SGHVS, FNYEAQ. V was shortened by 5 bases and J by 1 base, with 3 bases between the two germline ends. The DNA for the CDR3 is TGTGCCAGCAGCCAATCTGGGGCCAACGTCCTGACTTTC. Amino acids: CASSQSGANVLTF.

This sequence joins TRBV7-2 and TRBJ2-2, with 9 bases lining up with TRBD1. Losses at the gene ends were 7 bases for V and 4 bases for J; bases not matched to a gene: 7. CDR3 size: 15 residues. The germline V gene has CDR1 SGHTA and CDR2 FQGNSA. In DNA, the CDR3 is TGTGCCAGCACGCCCCGGACAGGGGTCACCGGGGAGCTGTTTTTT. Amino acid sequence: CASTPRTGVTGELFF.

V is TRBV9 and J is TRBJ1-1; tentatively, D is TRBD1 (6 bases). Looked up from germline, CDR1 is SGDLS and CDR2 is YYNGEE. The CDR3 is 14 amino acids. V lost 0 bases, J lost 1 base, and 7 bases lay in between. For the CDR3, the DNA is TGTGCCAGCAGCGTAGGGGACACGAACACTGAAGCTTTCTTT. Residues: CASSVGDTNTEAFF.

This chain links TRBV6-5 with TRBJ1-1; D possibly corresponds to TRBD1 (5 bases). Germline V gene data show CDR1 as MNHEY and CDR2 as SVGAGI. V was trimmed by 5 bases and J by 4 bases, leaving 11 bases between them. The CDR3 has 13 amino acids. Here the CDR3 reads CASSPSRATEAFF. The CDR3 DNA follows: TGTGCCAGCAGTCCCAGCAGGGCCACTGAAGCTTTCTTT.

The chain carries TRBV19 and TRBJ1-1, with unresolved D. CDR3 length: 12 amino acids. Germline-derived CDR1 and CDR2 are LNHDA and SQIVND (reference sequence). Trimming stripped 5 bases from V and 7 bases from J, with 11 bases between. In DNA form, the CDR3 reads TGTGCCAGTAGTTCGCGTTCCTTTGAAGCTTTCTTT. This codes for CASSSRSFEAFF.

This chain links TRBV11-2 with TRBJ2-1; 8 bases are shared with TRBD2. Losses at the gene ends were 5 bases for V and 4 bases for J; bases not matched to a gene: 7. The germline gives CDR1 SGHAT, CDR2 FQNNGV. There are 15 residues in the CDR3. The CDR3 reads CASSLYTSGYNEQFF. The CDR3 bases are TGTGCCAGCAGCCTGTATACTAGCGGTTACAATGAGCAGTTCTTC. The full variable domain, its missing parts supplied by reference TRBV11-2 and TRBJ2-1, is EAGVAQSPRYKIIEKRQSVAFWCNPISGHATLYWYQQILGQGPKLLIQFQNNGVVDDSQLPKDRFSAERLKGVDSTLKIQPAKLEDSAVYLCASSLYTSGYNEQFFGPGTRLTVL.

This sequence joins TRBV11-3 and TRBJ2-1; 8 nucleotides match TRBD2. The CDR3 is 17 residues long. V lost 3 bases to trimming and J lost 8 bases; unmatched junction nucleotides: 15. Germline CDR1 and CDR2: SGHNT and YENEEA. In nucleotides, the CDR3 is TGTGCCAGCAGCTTGGGTGTGCGCCGGGGGGGCGTCCATGAGCAGTTCTTC. This sequence encodes CASSLGVRRGGVHEQFF.

The CDR3 coding sequence is TGTGCCAGCAGTTTACGGCAGGGGGCTAGCACTGAAGCTTTCTTT. Residues: CASSLRQGASTEAFF. The chain uses TRBV27 and TRBJ1-1; 8 bases map to TRBD1. Germline V CDR1 and CDR2: MNHEY, SMNVEV (reference sequence). The trim removed 2 bases at V and 4 bases at J, leaving 6 bases unmatched. The CDR3 is made up of 15 amino acids.

This rearrangement joins TRBV19 to TRBJ1-5; possible D gene TRBD1, 6 bases. This CDR3 comprises 14 residues. V was shortened by 8 bases and J by 7 bases, with 18 bases between the two germline ends. CDR1 is LNHDA and CDR2 is SQIVND in the germline V gene (reference sequence). Written as DNA, the CDR3 is TGTGCCAGTCGCGGCGGGGGGCGGGGGCAGCCCCAGCATTTT. It encodes CASRGGGRGQPQHF.

This clone was observed once. Since no conserved phenylalanine or tryptophan closes the CDR3, a read error is the likely cause. Because the CDR3's place on the DNA is in doubt, the DNA is left out and the CDR3 is given as listed by TCRdb. This chain links TRBV11-2 with TRBJ1-1. Germline V gives CDR1 SGHAT, CDR2 FQNNGV. The CDR3 totals 10 residues, both ends included. CDR3: CGSSWEPGTL.

The chain joins TRBV4-3 to TRBJ1-6; TRBD1 matches at 11 bases. This CDR3 has 16 residues. The V and J ends lost 4 bases and 7 bases, in that order; junction bases with no gene match: 6. Germline CDR1 and CDR2: LGHNA and YSLEER. CDR3 sequence (DNA): TGCGCCAGCAGCCGGGACAGGGGGATGTGGAATTCACCCCTCCACTTT. Its translation is CASSRDRGMWNSPLHF.